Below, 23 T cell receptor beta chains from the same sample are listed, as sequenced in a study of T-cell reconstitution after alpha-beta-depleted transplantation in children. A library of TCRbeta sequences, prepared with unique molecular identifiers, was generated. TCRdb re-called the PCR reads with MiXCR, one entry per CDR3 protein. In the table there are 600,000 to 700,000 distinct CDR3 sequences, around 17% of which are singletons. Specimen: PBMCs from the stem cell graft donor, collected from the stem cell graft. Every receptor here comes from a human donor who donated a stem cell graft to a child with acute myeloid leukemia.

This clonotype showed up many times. The CDR3 is CASSLLGQRYTF. The CDR3 nucleotides read TGTGCCAGCAGTTTATTGGGACAGCGCTACACCTTC. The genes are TRBV12-3 or TRBV12-4 and TRBJ1-2, with 7 bases matching TRBD1. The V and J ends lost 2 bases and 9 bases, in that order; junction bases with no gene match: 3. The CDR3 covers 12 residues.

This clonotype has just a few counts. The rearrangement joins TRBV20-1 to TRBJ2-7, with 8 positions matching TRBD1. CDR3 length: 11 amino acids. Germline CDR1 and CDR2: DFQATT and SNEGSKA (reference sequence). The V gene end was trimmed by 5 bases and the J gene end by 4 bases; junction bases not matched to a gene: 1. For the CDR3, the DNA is TGCAGTGCTTGGGACAGGTACGAGCAGTACGTC. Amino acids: CSAWDRYEQYV.

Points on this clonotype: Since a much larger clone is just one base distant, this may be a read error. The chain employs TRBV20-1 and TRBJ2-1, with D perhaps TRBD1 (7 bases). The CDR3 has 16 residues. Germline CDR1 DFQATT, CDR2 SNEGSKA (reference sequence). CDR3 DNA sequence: TGCTGTGCTTCTCCCGGTGGGCAGGGGGGAAGGAATGAGCAGTTCTTC. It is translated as CCASPGGQGGRNEQFF.

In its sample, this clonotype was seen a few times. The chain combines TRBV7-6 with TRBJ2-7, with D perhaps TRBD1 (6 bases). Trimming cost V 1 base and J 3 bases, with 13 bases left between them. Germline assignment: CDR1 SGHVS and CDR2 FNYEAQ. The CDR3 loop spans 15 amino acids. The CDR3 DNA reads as TGTGCCAGCAGCTTAGGAACAGGGTTCCACTACGAGCAGTACTTC. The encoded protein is CASSLGTGFHYEQYF.

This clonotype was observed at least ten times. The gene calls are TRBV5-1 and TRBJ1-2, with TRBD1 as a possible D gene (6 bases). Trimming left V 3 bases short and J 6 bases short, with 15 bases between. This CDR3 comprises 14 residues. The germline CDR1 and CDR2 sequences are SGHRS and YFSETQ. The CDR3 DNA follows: TGCGCCAGCAGCTCCGCAGGGGAAGTTGATGGCTACACCTTC. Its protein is CASSSAGEVDGYTF. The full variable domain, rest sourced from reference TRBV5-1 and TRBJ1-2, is KAGVTQTPRYLIKTRGQQVTLSCSPISGHRSVSWYQQTPGQGLQFLFEYFSETQRNKGNFPGRFSGRQFSNSRSEMNVSTLELGDSALYLCASSSAGEVDGYTFGSGTRLTVV.

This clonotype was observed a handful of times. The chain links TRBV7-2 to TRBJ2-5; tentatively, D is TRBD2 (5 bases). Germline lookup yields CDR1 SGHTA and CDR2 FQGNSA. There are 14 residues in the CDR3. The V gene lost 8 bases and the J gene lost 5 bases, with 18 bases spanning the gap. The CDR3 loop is CASLRELLGETQYF. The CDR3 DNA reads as TGTGCCAGCCTTCGGGAACTACTGGGGGAGACCCAGTACTTC.

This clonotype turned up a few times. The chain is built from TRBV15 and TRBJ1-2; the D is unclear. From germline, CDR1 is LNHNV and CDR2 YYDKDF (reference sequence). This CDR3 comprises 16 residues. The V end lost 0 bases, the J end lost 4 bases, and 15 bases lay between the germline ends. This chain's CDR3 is CATSRDRGGIVYGYTF. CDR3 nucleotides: TGTGCCACCAGCAGAGATCGAGGAGGGATAGTCTATGGCTACACCTTC.

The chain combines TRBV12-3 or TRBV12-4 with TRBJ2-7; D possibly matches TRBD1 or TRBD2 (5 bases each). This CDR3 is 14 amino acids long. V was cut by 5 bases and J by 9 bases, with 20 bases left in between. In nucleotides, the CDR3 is TGTGCCAGCAGTCCCGAGGCAGGGAGAAACGCGCAGTACTTC. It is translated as CASSPEAGRNAQYF.

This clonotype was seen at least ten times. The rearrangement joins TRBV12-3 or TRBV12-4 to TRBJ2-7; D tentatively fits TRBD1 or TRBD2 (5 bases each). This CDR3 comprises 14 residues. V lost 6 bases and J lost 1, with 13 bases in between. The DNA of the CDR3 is TGTGCCAGCAGATTCCGGGGCGGATCCTACGAGCAGTACTTC. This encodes CASRFRGGSYEQYF.

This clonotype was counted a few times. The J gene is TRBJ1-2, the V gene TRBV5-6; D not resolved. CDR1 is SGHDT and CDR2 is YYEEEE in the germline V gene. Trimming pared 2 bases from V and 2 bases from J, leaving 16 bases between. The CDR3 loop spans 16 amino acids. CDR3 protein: CASSLPSGSGNYGYTF. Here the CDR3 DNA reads TGTGCCAGCAGCTTACCCTCGGGATCGGGAAACTATGGCTACACCTTC.

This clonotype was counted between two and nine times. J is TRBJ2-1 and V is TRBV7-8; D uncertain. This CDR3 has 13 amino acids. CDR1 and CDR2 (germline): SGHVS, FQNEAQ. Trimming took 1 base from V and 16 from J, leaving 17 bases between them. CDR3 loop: CASSLGSTLWGFF. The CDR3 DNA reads TGTGCCAGCAGCTTAGGTAGTACGCTGTGGGGTTTCTTC.

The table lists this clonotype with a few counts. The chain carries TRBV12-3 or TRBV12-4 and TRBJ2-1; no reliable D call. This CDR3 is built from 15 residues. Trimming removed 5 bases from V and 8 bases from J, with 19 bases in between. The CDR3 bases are TGTGCCAGCAGTCCCCCTATGCGGTCGAGGCATGAGCAGTTCTTC. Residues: CASSPPMRSRHEQFF.

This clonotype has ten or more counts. The CDR3, as DNA: TGCGCCAGCAGTGAGGCAGGGGGCTACGAGCAGTACGTC. This encodes CASSEAGGYEQYV. J is TRBJ2-7 and V is TRBV10-2; 7 bases match TRBD1. V shed 2 bases and J 3 bases; nucleotides not matched to a gene: 1. The CDR3 has 13 amino acids. The V gene's germline CDR1 is WSHSY and CDR2 SAAADI.

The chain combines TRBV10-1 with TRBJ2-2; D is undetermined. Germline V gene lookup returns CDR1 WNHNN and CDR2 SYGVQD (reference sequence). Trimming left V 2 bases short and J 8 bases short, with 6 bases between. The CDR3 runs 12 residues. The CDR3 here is CASSEMGGELFF. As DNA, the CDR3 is TGCGCCAGCAGTGAGATGGGGGGGGAGCTGTTTTTT.

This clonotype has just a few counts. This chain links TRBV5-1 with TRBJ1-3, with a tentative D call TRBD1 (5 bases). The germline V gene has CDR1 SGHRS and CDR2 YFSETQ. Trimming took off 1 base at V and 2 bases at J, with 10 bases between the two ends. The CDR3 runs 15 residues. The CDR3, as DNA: TGCGCCAGCAGCTTGAGCGGGGACGCTGGAAACACCATATATTTT. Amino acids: CASSLSGDAGNTIYF.

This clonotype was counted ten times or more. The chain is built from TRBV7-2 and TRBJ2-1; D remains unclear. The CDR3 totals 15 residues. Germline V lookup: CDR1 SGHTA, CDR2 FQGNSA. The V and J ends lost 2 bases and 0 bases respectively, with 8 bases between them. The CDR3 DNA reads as TGTGCCAGCAGCTTAACCCGAGGCTCCTACAATGAGCAGTTCTTC. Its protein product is CASSLTRGSYNEQFF.

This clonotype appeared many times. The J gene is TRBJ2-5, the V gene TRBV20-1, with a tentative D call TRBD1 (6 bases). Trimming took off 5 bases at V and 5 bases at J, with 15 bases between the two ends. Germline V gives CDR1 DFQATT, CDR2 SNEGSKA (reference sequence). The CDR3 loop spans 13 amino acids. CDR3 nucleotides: TGCAGTGCTCCCGGGACATTCAAGGAGACCCAGTACTTC. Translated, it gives CSAPGTFKETQYF.

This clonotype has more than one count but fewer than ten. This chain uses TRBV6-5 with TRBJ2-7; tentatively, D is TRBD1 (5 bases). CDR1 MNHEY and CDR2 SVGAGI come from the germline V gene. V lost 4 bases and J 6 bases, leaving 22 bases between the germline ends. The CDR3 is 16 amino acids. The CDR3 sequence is CASSSPRQKSVGEQYF. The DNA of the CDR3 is TGTGCCAGCAGTTCCCCCCGACAGAAATCGGTAGGCGAGCAGTACTTC.

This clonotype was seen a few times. The DNA of the CDR3 is TGCAGTGCTAGAGAACCCGGCCAGAACACCGGGGAGCTGTTTTTT. This codes for CSAREPGQNTGELFF. The chain recombines TRBV20-1 with TRBJ2-2; D remains unclear. Germline V gene lookup returns CDR1 DFQATT and CDR2 SNEGSKA (reference sequence). V lost 0 bases, J lost 1 base, and 9 bases lay in between. CDR3 size: 15 residues.

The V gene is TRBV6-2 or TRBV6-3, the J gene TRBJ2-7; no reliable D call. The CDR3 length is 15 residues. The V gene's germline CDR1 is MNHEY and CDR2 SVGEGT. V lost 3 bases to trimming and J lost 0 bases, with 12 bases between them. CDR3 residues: CASSYQARSSYEQYF. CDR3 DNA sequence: TGTGCCAGCAGTTATCAGGCCCGGAGCTCCTACGAGCAGTACTTC.

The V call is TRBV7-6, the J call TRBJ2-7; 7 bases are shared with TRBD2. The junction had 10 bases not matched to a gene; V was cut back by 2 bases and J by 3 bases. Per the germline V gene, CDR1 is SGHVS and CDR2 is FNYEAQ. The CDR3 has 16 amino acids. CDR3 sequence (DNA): TGTGCCAGCAGCTTAAAGGGCGGGGGTCTCCTCTACGAGCAGTACTTC. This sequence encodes CASSLKGGGLLYEQYF.

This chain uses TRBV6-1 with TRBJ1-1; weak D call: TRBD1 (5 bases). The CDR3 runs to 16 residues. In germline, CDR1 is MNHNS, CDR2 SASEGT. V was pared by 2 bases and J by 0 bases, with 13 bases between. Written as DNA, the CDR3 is TGTGCCAGCAGTGAAAGGATGGGACCCCTGAACACTGAAGCTTTCTTT. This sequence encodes CASSERMGPLNTEAFF.

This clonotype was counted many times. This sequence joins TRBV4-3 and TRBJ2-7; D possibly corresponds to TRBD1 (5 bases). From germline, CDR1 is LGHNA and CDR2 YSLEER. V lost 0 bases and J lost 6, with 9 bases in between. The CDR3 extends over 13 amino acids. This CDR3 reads CASSQEDSSEQYF. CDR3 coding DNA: TGCGCCAGCAGCCAAGAAGACAGCTCCGAGCAGTACTTC.